The 8 T cell receptor beta chains below were found in one sample sequenced in a study of CD8 T cells in Susac syndrome. RNA in amounts of roughly 0.5 to 1 ug was reverse transcribed with random hexamers. TCRdb fed the immunoSEQ multiplex PCR reads into MiXCR, producing one record per CDR3 protein. Seen here are 150,000 to 200,000 distinct CDR3 sequences, 80% to 95% observed once, and the top ten hold more than 0.11%. The sequencing input was CD4+ T cells from PBMCs. These receptors were collected from a human donor in good health.

The J gene is TRBJ2-3, the V gene TRBV7-3; weak D call: TRBD2 (6 bases). The CDR3 consists of 16 residues. Germline V lookup: CDR1 SGHTA, CDR2 FQGTGA. Trimming left V 5 bases short and J 2 bases short, with 17 bases between. In DNA, the CDR3 is TGTGCCAGCAGCCTGAGCCGGGACTTAGTCACAGATACGCAGTATTTT. As protein: CASSLSRDLVTDTQYF.

This chain joins TRBV25-1 and TRBJ1-3, with TRBD1 matching 8 bases. Germline-derived CDR1 and CDR2 are MGHDK and SYGVNS. This CDR3 has 17 residues. J was trimmed by 0 bases and V by 1 base; bases with no gene match: 5. This chain's CDR3 is CASSELGQESSGNTIYF. The CDR3 nucleotides are TGTGCCAGCAGTGAATTGGGACAGGAAAGCTCTGGAAACACCATATATTTT.

This rearrangement joins TRBV7-2 to TRBJ1-2; 7 bases fit TRBD1. Germline loops: CDR1 SGHTA, CDR2 FQGNSA. The CDR3 has 15 amino acids. V dropped 6 bases and J dropped 2; count of bases not matched to a gene: 9. The chain's CDR3 is CASRPQGKLNYGYTF. CDR3 DNA sequence: TGTGCCAGCAGACCACAGGGGAAGCTAAACTATGGCTACACCTTC.

The chain recombines TRBV27 with TRBJ1-1, with 9 positions matching TRBD1. In germline, CDR1 is MNHEY, CDR2 SMNVEV (reference sequence). The CDR3 contains 18 residues. V lost 4 bases, J lost 10 bases, and 22 bases stayed unmatched. The CDR3 DNA reads TGTGCCAGCAGTTCCATTGTCAGCCTGGACAGGGGCGCGCACGGAGCTTTCTTT. Protein: CASSSIVSLDRGAHGAFF.

This clonotype was observed once. The V call is TRBV5-1, the J call TRBJ2-2; D is undetermined. Germline V CDR1 and CDR2: SGHRS, YFSETQ. Trimming pared 0 bases from V and 6 bases from J, leaving 12 bases between. The CDR3 consists of 15 residues. The CDR3 region is CASSLEQASAGELFF. DNA for the CDR3: TGCGCCAGCAGCTTGGAGCAAGCTTCGGCCGGGGAGCTGTTTTTT.

The rearrangement links TRBV6-1 to TRBJ2-5; D not certain. Per the germline V gene, CDR1 is MNHNS and CDR2 is SASEGT. Trimming pared 2 bases from V and 0 bases from J, leaving 4 bases between. The CDR3 has 13 amino acids. The CDR3 DNA is TGTGCCAGCAGTGAATACCACCAAGAGACCCAGTACTTC. Amino acid sequence: CASSEYHQETQYF.

This chain joins TRBV12-3 or TRBV12-4 and TRBJ1-1, with D maybe TRBD1 (6 bases). This CDR3 comprises 15 residues. Deletions cut 6 bases from V and 3 bases from J, with 17 bases between. The CDR3 loop is CASRPRGQEDTEAFF. Here the CDR3 DNA reads TGTGCCAGCAGGCCACGGGGGCAGGAGGACACTGAAGCTTTCTTT.

The V call is TRBV29-1, the J call TRBJ1-2; unclear D gene. Trimming stripped 7 bases from V and 5 bases from J, with 20 bases between. Germline V gene data show CDR1 as SQVTM and CDR2 as ANQGSEA. The CDR3 loop spans 14 amino acids. The CDR3 sequence is CSADSRTADYGYTF. CDR3 nucleotides: TGCAGCGCCGACTCACGGACGGCTGATTATGGCTACACCTTC.